One sample yielded the 6 T cell receptor beta chains listed below, sequenced in a study of cytomegalovirus exposure and HLA in healthy donors. The primer mix had 60 Vbeta and 13 Jbeta primers. Produced via immunoSEQ multiplex PCR; TCRdb's table is partial and in-frame only. The sample consists of fewer than 110,000 clones, under 85% of them appearing once. Sequenced: PBMCs. These TCRs come from a male donor in good health and CMV-seronegative.

V usage is TRBV7-9 and J usage is TRBJ2-5; TRBD2 matches 9 bases. CDR3 length equals 16 residues. V lost 2 bases, J lost 11 bases, and 15 bases stayed unmatched. CDR1 is SEHNR and CDR2 is FQNEAQ in the germline V gene (reference sequence). The CDR3, as DNA: TGTGCCAGCAGCTTAACCTTGTCGCGGGAGGGACGGGAGCAGTACTTC. Encoded protein: CASSLTLSREGREQYF.

The chain is built from TRBV19 and TRBJ2-7, with D possibly matching TRBD1 (8 bases). The germline V and J ends were trimmed by 7 bases and 7 bases, with 20 bases remaining between them. The CDR3 runs to 14 residues. The V gene's germline CDR1 is LNHDA and CDR2 SQIVND (reference sequence). As DNA, the CDR3 is TGTGCCAGTACCCTCGGACAGGGACTAACGGAGCAGTACTTC. This translates into CASTLGQGLTEQYF.

The chain combines TRBV5-5 with TRBJ2-3; the match to TRBD2 covers 11 bases. Germline assignment: CDR1 SGHKS and CDR2 YYEKEE (reference sequence). The CDR3 has 15 amino acids. The trim removed 4 bases at V and 5 bases at J, leaving 6 bases unmatched. CDR3 sequence: CASSPTSGRRDTQYF. As DNA, the CDR3 is TGTGCCAGCAGCCCCACTAGCGGGAGACGAGATACGCAGTATTTT.

This chain joins TRBV28 and TRBJ1-1; TRBD1 might be the D (5 bases). The germline V and J ends were trimmed by 1 base and 4 bases, with 7 bases remaining between them. Germline CDR1 and CDR2: MDHEN and SYDVKM. The CDR3 extends over 13 amino acids. This chain's CDR3 is CASSLSGGTEAFF. The CDR3 DNA follows: TGTGCCAGCAGTTTATCCGGGGGCACTGAAGCTTTCTTT.

This chain connects TRBV27 to TRBJ2-7; 11 bases are shared with TRBD1. CDR1 MNHEY and CDR2 SMNVEV come from the germline V gene (reference sequence). The V segment lost 4 bases and the J segment 3 bases; nucleotides outside the gene matches: 8. This CDR3 contains 16 residues. The CDR3 nucleotides are TGTGCCAGCAGTTACGGCGCCGGGACAGGGGGCTACGAGCAGTACTTC. It encodes CASSYGAGTGGYEQYF.

The J gene is TRBJ2-1, the V gene TRBV27, with 7 bases identical to TRBD2. CDR3 length: 15 residues. J lost 6 bases, V lost 2 bases, and 7 bases had no gene match. Germline lookup yields CDR1 MNHEY and CDR2 SMNVEV (reference sequence). CDR3: CASSLAGAGRNEQFF. The CDR3 region has the DNA TGTGCCAGCAGTTTAGCGGGAGCGGGACGCAATGAGCAGTTCTTC.